A selection of T cell receptor beta chains follows, all from one sample in a study of T cell changes during pregnancy in multiple sclerosis. Profiled with immunoSEQ multiplex PCR; TCRdb holds only in-frame clones, not every one. The sample shows over 50,000 clones, approximately 87% of them seen only once. Sequencing was performed on peripheral blood from another person, used as feeder cells. The origin of the receptors is a human donor whose cells served as feeder cells for cultures in a pregnancy study. Each CDR3 is given with its conserved first and last residue. Each record gives: D gene, clone size, V gene, J gene, CDR3 protein, CDR3 DNA. The D gene is left open where the match is weak. Size is omitted from some rows. Given values are once, few, many or a class for expanded clones.

D: TRBD2; size: -; V: TRBV11-1; J: TRBJ2-7; CDR3: CASSMTRGGAYEQYF; DNA: TGTGCCAGCAGCATGACAAGGGGAGGGGCCTACGAGCAGTACTTC
D: -; size: few; V: TRBV6-5; J: TRBJ2-1; CDR3: CASSPGDLTYNEQFF; DNA: TGTGCCAGCAGTCCAGGGGACCTGACTTACAATGAGCAGTTCTTC
D: -; size: -; V: TRBV9; J: TRBJ1-1; CDR3: CASSASGSTALGAFF; DNA: TGTGCCAGCAGCGCATCTGGATCAACGGCCCTGGGAGCTTTCTTT
D: -; size: -; V: TRBV11-2; J: TRBJ1-6; CDR3: CASRLPGRVNSPLHF; DNA: TGTGCCAGCAGACTACCAGGGCGGGTTAATTCACCCCTCCACTTT
D: -; size: -; V: TRBV28; J: TRBJ1-1; CDR3: CASRLTTNTEAFF; DNA: TGTGCCAGCAGGCTGACAACGAACACTGAAGCTTTCTTT
D: TRBD1; size: -; V: TRBV5-1; J: TRBJ2-3; CDR3: CASASGDRGSDTQYF; DNA: TGCGCCAGCGCCAGTGGGGACAGGGGGTCAGATACGCAGTATTTT
D: TRBD1; size: once; V: TRBV27; J: TRBJ1-5; CDR3: CASTTGQGDQPQHF; DNA: TGTGCCAGCACTACAGGACAGGGGGATCAGCCCCAGCATTTT
D: TRBD1; size: -; V: TRBV4-1; J: TRBJ2-2; CDR3: CASSQGGGRTGELFF; DNA: TGCGCCAGCAGCCAAGGAGGGGGCCGGACCGGGGAGCTGTTTTTT
D: -; size: many; V: TRBV2; J: TRBJ1-1; CDR3: CASSEQGSMNTEAFF; DNA: TGTGCCAGCAGTGAGCAGGGATCCATGAACACTGAAGCTTTCTTT
D: -; size: once; V: TRBV6-5; J: TRBJ2-1; CDR3: CASSYAGASEYNEQFF; DNA: TGTGCCAGCAGTTACGCGGGGGCTAGCGAGTACAATGAGCAGTTCTTC
D: TRBD1; size: -; V: TRBV2; J: TRBJ2-5; CDR3: CASSSQGARGETQYF; DNA: TGTGCCAGCAGTAGCCAGGGGGCTCGAGGAGAGACCCAGTACTTC
D: -; size: -; V: TRBV29-1; J: TRBJ2-5; CDR3: CSVPRGEETQYF; DNA: TGCAGCGTCCCCCGCGGGGAAGAGACCCAGTACTTC
D: TRBD1; size: -; V: TRBV6-6; J: TRBJ1-2; CDR3: CASSKRTGSVVYGYTF; DNA: TGTGCCAGCAGTAAACGGACAGGGAGCGTGGTTTATGGCTACACCTTC
D: -; size: once; V: TRBV18; J: TRBJ1-5; CDR3: CASSEQPYNQPQHF; DNA: TGTGCCAGCTCAGAACAGCCATACAATCAGCCCCAGCATTTT
D: TRBD1; size: -; V: TRBV6-1; J: TRBJ2-7; CDR3: CASSRDSAYEQYF; DNA: TGTGCCAGCAGCCGGGACAGCGCCTACGAGCAGTACTTC
D: -; size: -; V: TRBV4-2; J: TRBJ2-4; CDR3: CASSGAVAKNIQYF; DNA: TGTGCCAGCTCTGGAGCGGTAGCCAAAAACATTCAGTACTTC
D: -; size: -; V: TRBV7-2; J: TRBJ1-1; CDR3: CASSPRPMNTEAFF; DNA: TGTGCCAGCAGCCCCCGTCCCATGAACACTGAAGCTTTCTTT
D: -; size: -; V: TRBV11-3; J: TRBJ2-7; CDR3: CASSLNGGTYEQYF; DNA: TGTGCCAGCAGCTTAAATGGCGGGACCTACGAGCAGTACTTC